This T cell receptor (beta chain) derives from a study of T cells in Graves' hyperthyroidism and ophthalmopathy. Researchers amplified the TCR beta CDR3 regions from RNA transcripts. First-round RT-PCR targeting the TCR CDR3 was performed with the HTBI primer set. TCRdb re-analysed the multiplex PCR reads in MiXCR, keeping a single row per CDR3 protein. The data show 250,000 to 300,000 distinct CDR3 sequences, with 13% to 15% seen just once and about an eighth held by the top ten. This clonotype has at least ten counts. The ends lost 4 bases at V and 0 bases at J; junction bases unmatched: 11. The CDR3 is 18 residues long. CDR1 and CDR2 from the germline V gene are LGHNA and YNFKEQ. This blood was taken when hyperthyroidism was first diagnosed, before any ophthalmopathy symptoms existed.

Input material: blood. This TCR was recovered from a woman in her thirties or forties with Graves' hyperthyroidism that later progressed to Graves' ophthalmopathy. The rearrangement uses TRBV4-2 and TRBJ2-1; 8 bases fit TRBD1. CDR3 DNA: TGTGCCAGCAGCCCCAGGCCCCATACAGGGGGCTCCTACAATGAGCAGTTCTTC. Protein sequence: CASSPRPHTGGSYNEQFF.